A selection of T cell receptor beta chains follows, all from one sample in a study of cytomegalovirus exposure and HLA in healthy donors. Assay: immunoSEQ multiplex PCR; the TCRdb copy retains only in-frame clones and omits some. The repertoire holds 150,000 to 200,000 clones, with about four fifths as singletons. Sequenced: PBMCs. These receptors came from a girl aged 10 to 17 in good health and CMV-seropositive. Each CDR3 is given with its conserved first and last residue. The D gene is left open where the match is weak. Clone sizes are given selectively: once, few, many, or a class where the clone is expanded.

V gene: TRBV10-1
clone size: -
J gene: TRBJ2-5
D gene: TRBD1
CDR3 protein: CASSEGQGYQETQYF
CDR3 DNA: TGCGCCAGCAGTGAAGGACAGGGGTACCAAGAGACCCAGTACTTC

V gene: TRBV7-9
clone size: once
J gene: TRBJ1-2
D gene: -
CDR3 protein: CASSLAWRLDYTF
CDR3 DNA: TGTGCCAGCAGCTTAGCCTGGAGACTTGACTACACCTTC

V gene: TRBV6-5
clone size: -
J gene: TRBJ1-3
D gene: -
CDR3 protein: CASSYSGGGNTIYF
CDR3 DNA: TGTGCCAGCAGTTACTCGGGGGGAGGTAACACCATATATTTT

V gene: TRBV7-9
clone size: -
J gene: TRBJ1-2
D gene: -
CDR3 protein: CASSLAGGFLYGYTF
CDR3 DNA: TGTGCCAGCAGCTTAGCTGGCGGGTTCCTCTATGGCTACACCTTC

V gene: TRBV19
clone size: -
J gene: TRBJ1-5
D gene: -
CDR3 protein: CASSIVAGSNQPQHF
CDR3 DNA: TGTGCCAGTAGTATAGTAGCGGGGAGCAATCAGCCCCAGCATTTT

V gene: TRBV7-9
clone size: -
J gene: TRBJ2-1
D gene: -
CDR3 protein: CASSLAGYYNEQFF
CDR3 DNA: TGTGCCAGCAGCTTAGCGGGCTACTACAATGAGCAGTTCTTC

V gene: TRBV6-5
clone size: once
J gene: TRBJ2-3
D gene: -
CDR3 protein: CASSYYGGAGADTQYF
CDR3 DNA: TGTGCCAGCAGTTACTATGGGGGGGCCGGTGCAGATACGCAGTATTTT

V gene: TRBV5-4
clone size: -
J gene: TRBJ2-2
D gene: TRBD1
CDR3 protein: CASHPPTGDTGELFF
CDR3 DNA: TGTGCCAGTCATCCCCCGACAGGGGACACCGGGGAGCTGTTTTTT

V gene: TRBV6-1
clone size: few
J gene: TRBJ1-1
D gene: TRBD1
CDR3 protein: CASRDRGQGTEAFF
CDR3 DNA: TGTGCCAGCAGAGACAGGGGTCAGGGCACTGAAGCTTTCTTT

V gene: TRBV18
clone size: -
J gene: TRBJ1-4
D gene: -
CDR3 protein: CASSPTDEKLFF
CDR3 DNA: TGTGCCAGCTCACCGACAGATGAAAAACTGTTTTTT

V gene: TRBV19
clone size: -
J gene: TRBJ2-1
D gene: -
CDR3 protein: CASTRTPRYYNEQFF
CDR3 DNA: TGTGCCAGTACCCGGACACCTCGCTACTACAATGAGCAGTTCTTC

V gene: TRBV29-1
clone size: -
J gene: TRBJ2-2
D gene: TRBD1
CDR3 protein: CSGRQGTDTGELFF
CDR3 DNA: TGCAGCGGCCGACAGGGTACGGACACCGGGGAGCTGTTTTTT

V gene: TRBV5-1
clone size: -
J gene: TRBJ1-1
D gene: -
CDR3 protein: CASSLDSMNTEAFF
CDR3 DNA: TGCGCCAGCAGCTTGGACAGCATGAACACTGAAGCTTTCTTT

V gene: TRBV7-9
clone size: -
J gene: TRBJ2-5
D gene: -
CDR3 protein: CASSLAGGTETQYF
CDR3 DNA: TGTGCCAGCAGCTTAGCCGGAGGGACAGAGACCCAGTACTTC

V gene: TRBV13
clone size: -
J gene: TRBJ1-2
D gene: -
CDR3 protein: CASSPGRGVDGYTF
CDR3 DNA: TGTGCCAGCAGCCCAGGCCGGGGGGTTGATGGCTACACCTTC

V gene: TRBV2
clone size: few
J gene: TRBJ1-3
D gene: -
CDR3 protein: CASNPGAGGNTIYF
CDR3 DNA: TGTGCCAGCAATCCAGGGGCTGGGGGAAACACCATATATTTT

V gene: TRBV18
clone size: -
J gene: TRBJ2-1
D gene: TRBD1
CDR3 protein: CASSPNPGQRSYNEQFF
CDR3 DNA: TGTGCCAGCTCACCGAACCCGGGACAGCGCTCCTACAATGAGCAGTTCTTC

V gene: TRBV19
clone size: few
J gene: TRBJ1-1
D gene: -
CDR3 protein: CATATGNTEAFF
CDR3 DNA: TGTGCCACCGCGACAGGGAACACTGAAGCTTTCTTT

V gene: TRBV9
clone size: -
J gene: TRBJ1-1
D gene: TRBD1
CDR3 protein: CASSGDRGNTEAFF
CDR3 DNA: TGTGCCAGCAGCGGCGACAGGGGGAACACTGAAGCTTTCTTT

V gene: TRBV5-1
clone size: -
J gene: TRBJ1-6
D gene: TRBD1
CDR3 protein: CASSPTGGNSPLHF
CDR3 DNA: TGCGCCAGCAGCCCGACAGGGGGTAATTCACCCCTCCACTTT

V gene: TRBV25-1
clone size: few
J gene: TRBJ2-7
D gene: TRBD1
CDR3 protein: CASQRDRGGEQYF
CDR3 DNA: TGTGCCAGCCAGCGGGACAGGGGGGGCGAGCAGTACTTC

V gene: TRBV5-1
clone size: few
J gene: TRBJ2-1
D gene: -
CDR3 protein: CASSEEIRGTYNEQFF
CDR3 DNA: TGCGCCAGCAGCGAGGAAATTCGGGGGACCTACAATGAGCAGTTCTTC

V gene: TRBV27
clone size: -
J gene: TRBJ1-5
D gene: -
CDR3 protein: CASSSTRGQPQHF
CDR3 DNA: TGTGCCAGCAGCTCTACCAGAGGTCAGCCCCAGCATTTT

V gene: TRBV6-1
clone size: -
J gene: TRBJ2-2
D gene: -
CDR3 protein: CASSEALNTGELFF
CDR3 DNA: TGTGCCAGCAGTGAAGCCTTGAACACCGGGGAGCTGTTTTTT

V gene: TRBV4-1
clone size: -
J gene: TRBJ1-2
D gene: TRBD1
CDR3 protein: CASSQRTSRTGLYGYTF
CDR3 DNA: TGCGCCAGCAGCCAAAGGACCTCACGGACAGGCCTCTATGGCTACACCTTC

V gene: TRBV5-6
clone size: -
J gene: TRBJ2-5
D gene: TRBD2
CDR3 protein: CASSLISGGTQETQYF
CDR3 DNA: TGTGCCAGCAGCTTGATTAGCGGGGGGACCCAAGAGACCCAGTACTTC

V gene: TRBV19
clone size: -
J gene: TRBJ1-4
D gene: TRBD1
CDR3 protein: CASYSTGDNEKLFF
CDR3 DNA: TGTGCCAGTTACTCGACAGGGGATAATGAAAAACTGTTTTTT

V gene: TRBV2
clone size: -
J gene: TRBJ1-2
D gene: TRBD1
CDR3 protein: CASSPRGAGGVYTF
CDR3 DNA: TGTGCCAGCAGTCCGAGGGGCGCAGGGGGCGTCTACACCTTC

V gene: TRBV6-1
clone size: -
J gene: TRBJ1-2
D gene: -
CDR3 protein: CASSGTHGRDYGYTF
CDR3 DNA: TGTGCCAGCAGTGGGACACACGGTAGAGACTATGGCTACACCTTC

V gene: TRBV9
clone size: -
J gene: TRBJ1-6
D gene: -
CDR3 protein: CASSARQNNSPLHF
CDR3 DNA: TGTGCCAGCAGCGCGAGACAGAATAATTCACCCCTCCACTTT

V gene: TRBV9
clone size: -
J gene: TRBJ2-3
D gene: TRBD2
CDR3 protein: CASSGGPGLAGAADTQYF
CDR3 DNA: TGTGCCAGCAGCGGCGGCCCGGGACTAGCGGGGGCTGCGGATACGCAGTATTTT

V gene: TRBV11-2
clone size: -
J gene: TRBJ1-2
D gene: TRBD1
CDR3 protein: CASSSQGGGGYTF
CDR3 DNA: TGTGCCAGCAGCTCCCAGGGGGGAGGCGGCTACACCTTC

V gene: TRBV6-1
clone size: -
J gene: TRBJ2-3
D gene: -
CDR3 protein: CASSPVGVTQYF
CDR3 DNA: TGTGCCAGCAGTCCCGTGGGCGTCACGCAGTATTTT

V gene: TRBV15
clone size: once
J gene: TRBJ1-2
D gene: TRBD1
CDR3 protein: CATGRQGDYGYTF
CDR3 DNA: TGTGCCACCGGACGACAGGGGGACTATGGCTACACCTTC

V gene: TRBV5-4
clone size: -
J gene: TRBJ1-3
D gene: TRBD1
CDR3 protein: CASSTDRGHSGNTIYF
CDR3 DNA: TGTGCCAGCAGCACCGACAGGGGCCACTCTGGAAACACCATATATTTT

V gene: TRBV19
clone size: -
J gene: TRBJ1-5
D gene: -
CDR3 protein: CASTPRQNSNQPQHF
CDR3 DNA: TGTGCCAGTACTCCGAGACAGAATAGCAATCAGCCCCAGCATTTT

V gene: TRBV19
clone size: -
J gene: TRBJ2-7
D gene: TRBD1
CDR3 protein: CASSRGSGQGSYEQYF
CDR3 DNA: TGTGCCAGTAGTAGGGGTTCCGGACAGGGCTCCTACGAGCAGTACTTC

V gene: TRBV5-8
clone size: few
J gene: TRBJ1-4
D gene: -
CDR3 protein: CASSSQGKTNEKLFF
CDR3 DNA: TGTGCCAGCAGCTCTCAGGGAAAAACTAATGAAAAACTGTTTTTT

V gene: TRBV2
clone size: -
J gene: TRBJ1-2
D gene: -
CDR3 protein: CASRRGAGGNGYTF
CDR3 DNA: TGTGCCAGCCGGCGCGGAGCCGGAGGAAATGGCTACACCTTC

V gene: TRBV19
clone size: -
J gene: TRBJ1-3
D gene: -
CDR3 protein: CASRTTGTGNTIYF
CDR3 DNA: TGTGCCAGTAGAACTACAGGGACTGGAAACACCATATATTTT

V gene: TRBV19
clone size: -
J gene: TRBJ1-1
D gene: TRBD1
CDR3 protein: CASRGQGALNTEAFF
CDR3 DNA: TGTGCCAGTAGAGGACAGGGGGCCTTGAACACTGAAGCTTTCTTT

V gene: TRBV4-1
clone size: -
J gene: TRBJ2-3
D gene: TRBD2
CDR3 protein: CASSLQKRGAVDTQYF
CDR3 DNA: TGCGCCAGCAGCCTGCAAAAGCGGGGGGCGGTAGATACGCAGTATTTT

V gene: TRBV27
clone size: -
J gene: TRBJ1-2
D gene: TRBD1
CDR3 protein: CASSSYYRDRGVANYGYTF
CDR3 DNA: TGTGCCAGCAGTTCCTACTACCGGGACAGGGGAGTTGCCAACTATGGCTACACCTTC

V gene: TRBV15
clone size: -
J gene: TRBJ1-6
D gene: TRBD1
CDR3 protein: CATSRKDRSYNSPLHF
CDR3 DNA: TGTGCCACCAGCAGAAAGGACAGGAGTTATAATTCACCCCTCCACTTT